The sequence of this TCR beta chain was determined in a study of T-cell memory formation after mild COVID-19. Study-wide context: In these data, TCR clusters were largely donor specific. General study findings and limits: There were some responding clones in pre-infection memory, which suggested that cross-reactive memory had joined. Clones contracting day 15 to 85 were balanced CD4/CD8; later expanders leaned CD4+.

5'RACE primed from the constant segment yielded TCR alpha and TCR beta cDNA libraries bearing sample barcodes and UMIs. TCRdb passed the 5' RACE reads through MiXCR, listing each CDR3 protein once. The sample lists 350,000 to 400,000 distinct CDR3 sequences; more than 20% were seen once. Germline trimming cut 6 bases from V and 0 bases from J; bases unmatched to any gene: 8. The CDR3 loop spans 14 amino acids. CDR1 is DFQATT and CDR2 is SNEGSKA in the germline V gene (reference sequence). On this clonotype itself: Its specificity is unknown.

The chain combines TRBV20-1 with TRBJ2-7; the match to TRBD1 covers 7 bases. Sequenced material: PBMCs or a T cell subset sorted from them (not recorded which). This sequence originates from an adult woman who had mild COVID-19 (a few samples of this study predate the infection). Cell type and time point are not known. The CDR3 sequence is CSAWETGSSYEQYF. The CDR3 DNA reads TGCAGTGCATGGGAGACAGGGAGCTCCTACGAGCAGTACTTC.